Sequencing of this TCR beta chain was carried out in a study of shared clonotypes between healthy human individuals. Study donors comprised healthy, HIV-negative adults devoid of recent acute infection or vaccination. V lost 4 bases and J lost 5, with 16 bases in between. This CDR3 is built from 15 residues. CDR1 SGHRS and CDR2 YFSETQ come from the germline V gene. This clone showed up just a few times. Assay: immunoSEQ multiplex PCR; the TCRdb copy retains only in-frame clones and omits some. The top ten hold around 12% of the sample, which has some 500,000 clones, 60% to 80% seen once. Specimen: PBMCs. The rearrangement joins TRBV5-1 to TRBJ2-1, with D perhaps TRBD2 (6 bases). The receptor was isolated from a woman between 35 and 50 years old in good health. Some clones in this sample may be carry-over from other donors' samples. CDR3 sequence: CASSPRQGGNNEQFF. The DNA of the CDR3 is TGCGCCAGCAGCCCCCGGCAGGGAGGCAACAATGAGCAGTTCTTC.